The 3 T cell receptor beta chains presented below share a single source sample, sequenced in a study of blood T cell repertoires in COVID-19. Profiling relied on immunoSEQ multiplex PCR, and the TCRdb table lists in-frame clones only, not all of them. The data show hundreds of thousands of clones, around nine tenths seen once. The sequencing sample was made of peripheral blood. The origin of the receptors is a woman under 40 with COVID-19, enrolled during active disease.

The rearrangement joins TRBV15 to TRBJ1-4; D is perhaps TRBD1 (6 bases). Germline-derived CDR1 and CDR2 are LNHNV and YYDKDF (reference sequence). The V and J ends lost 4 bases and 0 bases respectively, with 12 bases between them. The CDR3 sequence is 16 residues long. CDR3 sequence reads: CATSTGQRSTNEKLFF. CDR3 DNA sequence: TGTGCCACCAGCACTGGACAGCGTTCAACTAATGAAAAACTGTTTTTT.

The gene calls are TRBV5-1 and TRBJ1-1; 7 bases are shared with TRBD1. Losses at the gene ends were 4 bases for V and 7 bases for J; bases not matched to a gene: 19. Germline-derived CDR1 and CDR2 are SGHRS and YFSETQ. The CDR3 loop spans 17 amino acids. CDR3 sequence: CASSPANLRDSRIEAFF. CDR3 coding DNA: TGCGCCAGCAGCCCGGCAAACCTACGGGACAGCAGGATTGAAGCTTTCTTT.

The genes are TRBV7-6 and TRBJ1-1, with no clear D. Germline-derived CDR1 and CDR2 are SGHVS and FNYEAQ. The CDR3 is made up of 12 amino acids. V lost 2 bases and J 7 bases, leaving 8 bases between the germline ends. CDR3 sequence (DNA): TGTGCCAGCAGCTTACACGGTCGTGAAGCTTTCTTT. Amino acids: CASSLHGREAFF. The whole variable domain, remainder taken from reference TRBV7-6 and TRBJ1-1, is GAGVSQSPRYKVTKRGQDVALRCDPISGHVSLYWYRQALGQGPEFLTYFNYEAQQDKSGLPNDRFSAERPEGSISTLTIQRTEQRDSAMYRCASSLHGREAFFGQGTRLTVV.